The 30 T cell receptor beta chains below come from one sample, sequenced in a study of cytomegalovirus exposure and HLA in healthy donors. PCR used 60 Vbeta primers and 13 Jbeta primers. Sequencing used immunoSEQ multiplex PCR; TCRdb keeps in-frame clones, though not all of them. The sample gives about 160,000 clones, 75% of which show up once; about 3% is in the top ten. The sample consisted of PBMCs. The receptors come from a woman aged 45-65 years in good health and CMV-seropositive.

The chain's CDR3 is CASSLTGGEQPQHF. CDR3 DNA sequence: TGTGCCAGCAGCTTGACAGGGGGTGAGCAGCCCCAGCATTTT. The V call is TRBV7-2, the J call TRBJ1-5; 9 bases fit TRBD1. CDR1 SGHTA and CDR2 FQGNSA come from the germline V gene. This CDR3 has 14 residues. Trimming took 3 bases from V and 7 from J; bases not matched to a gene: 4.

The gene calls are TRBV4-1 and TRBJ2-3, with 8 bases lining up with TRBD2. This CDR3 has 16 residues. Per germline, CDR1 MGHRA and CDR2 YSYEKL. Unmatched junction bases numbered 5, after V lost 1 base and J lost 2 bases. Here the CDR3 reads CASSQAQRGPTDTQYF. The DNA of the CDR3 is TGCGCCAGCAGCCAAGCCCAGCGGGGGCCCACAGATACGCAGTATTTT.

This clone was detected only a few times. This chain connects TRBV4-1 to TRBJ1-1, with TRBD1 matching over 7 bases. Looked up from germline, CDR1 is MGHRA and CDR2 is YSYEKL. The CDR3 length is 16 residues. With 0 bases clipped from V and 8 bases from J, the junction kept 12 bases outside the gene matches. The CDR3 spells CASSQEGGRGAPEAFF. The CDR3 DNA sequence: TGCGCCAGCAGCCAAGAAGGAGGCAGGGGGGCCCCCGAAGCTTTCTTT.

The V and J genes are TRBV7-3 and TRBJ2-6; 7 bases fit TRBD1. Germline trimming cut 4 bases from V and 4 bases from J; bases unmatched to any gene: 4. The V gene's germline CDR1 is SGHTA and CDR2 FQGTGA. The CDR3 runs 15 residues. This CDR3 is CASSSTGSGANVLTF. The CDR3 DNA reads TGTGCCAGCAGCTCGACAGGGTCCGGGGCCAACGTCCTGACTTTC. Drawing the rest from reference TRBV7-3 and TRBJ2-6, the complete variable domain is GAGVSQTPSNKVTEKGKYVELRCDPISGHTALYWYRQSLGQGPEFLIYFQGTGAADDSGLPNDRFFAVRPEGSVSTLKIQRTERGDSAVYLCASSSTGSGANVLTFGAGSRLTVL.

CDR3 residues: CASSPYAGGAGSYEQFF. Here the CDR3 DNA reads TGTGCCAGCAGCCCGTATGCCGGGGGGGCCGGATCCTATGAGCAGTTCTTC. J is TRBJ2-1 and V is TRBV7-6, with 8 positions matching TRBD2. This CDR3 has 17 residues. The germline V gene has CDR1 SGHVS and CDR2 FNYEAQ. The trim removed 5 bases at V and 8 bases at J, leaving 17 bases unmatched.

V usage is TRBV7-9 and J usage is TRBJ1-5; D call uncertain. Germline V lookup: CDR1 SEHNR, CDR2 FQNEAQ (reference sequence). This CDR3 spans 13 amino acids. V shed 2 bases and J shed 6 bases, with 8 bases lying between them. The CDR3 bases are TGTGCCAGCAGCTTATCATCGGGTCAGCCCCAGCATTTT. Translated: CASSLSSGQPQHF.

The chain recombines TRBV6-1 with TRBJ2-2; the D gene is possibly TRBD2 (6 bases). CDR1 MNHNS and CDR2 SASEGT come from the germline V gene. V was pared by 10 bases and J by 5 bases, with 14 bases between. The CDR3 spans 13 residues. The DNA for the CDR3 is TGTGCCATTCGGTCCAGCGGGACCGGGGAGCTGTTTTTT. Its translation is CAIRSSGTGELFF.

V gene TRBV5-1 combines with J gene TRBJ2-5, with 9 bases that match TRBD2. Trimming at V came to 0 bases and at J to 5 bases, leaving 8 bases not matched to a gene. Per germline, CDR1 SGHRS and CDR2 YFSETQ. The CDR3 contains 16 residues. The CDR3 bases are TGCGCCAGCAGCTTGGTTTCGCGGGGGGGCGGCGAGACCCAGTACTTC. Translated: CASSLVSRGGGETQYF.

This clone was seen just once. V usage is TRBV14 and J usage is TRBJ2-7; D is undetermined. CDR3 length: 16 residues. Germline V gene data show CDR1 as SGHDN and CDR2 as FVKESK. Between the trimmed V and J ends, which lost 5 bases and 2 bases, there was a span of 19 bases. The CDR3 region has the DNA TGTGCCAGCAGCTCCCGGTCGGCGATGAGGCCCTACGAGCAGTACTTC. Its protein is CASSSRSAMRPYEQYF.

CDR3 in DNA: TGTGCCAGCAGCTTGGACGGGACAGCCTTAGGGGGTCTGTTTTTT. Protein product: CASSLDGTALGGLFF. The V call is TRBV5-4, the J call TRBJ1-4; 7 nucleotides agree with TRBD1. The CDR3 has 15 amino acids. With V trimmed by 0 bases and J by 14 bases, 13 bases remained unmatched. In germline, CDR1 is SGHNT, CDR2 YYREEE (reference sequence).

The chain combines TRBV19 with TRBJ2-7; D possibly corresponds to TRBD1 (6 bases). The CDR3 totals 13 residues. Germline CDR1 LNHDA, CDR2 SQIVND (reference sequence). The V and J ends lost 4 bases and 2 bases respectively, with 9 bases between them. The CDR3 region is CASSTGTPYEQYF. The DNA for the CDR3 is TGTGCCAGTAGTACTGGGACACCCTACGAGCAGTACTTC.

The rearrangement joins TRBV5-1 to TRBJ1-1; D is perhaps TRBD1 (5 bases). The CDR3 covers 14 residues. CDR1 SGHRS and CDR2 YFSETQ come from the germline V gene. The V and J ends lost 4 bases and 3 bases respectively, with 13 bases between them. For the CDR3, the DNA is TGCGCCAGCAGCGTTCAGGGATTCCACACTGAAGCTTTCTTT. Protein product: CASSVQGFHTEAFF.

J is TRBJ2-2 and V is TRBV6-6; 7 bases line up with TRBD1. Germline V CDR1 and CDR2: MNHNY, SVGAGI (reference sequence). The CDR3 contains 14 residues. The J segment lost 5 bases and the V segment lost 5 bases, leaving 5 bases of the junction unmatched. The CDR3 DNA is TGTGCCAGCAGTAACAGGGGACATACCGGGGAGCTGTTTTTT. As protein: CASSNRGHTGELFF.

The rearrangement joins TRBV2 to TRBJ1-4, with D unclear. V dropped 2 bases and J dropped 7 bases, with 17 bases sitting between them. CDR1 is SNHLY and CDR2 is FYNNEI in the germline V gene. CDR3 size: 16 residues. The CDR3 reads CASSETWSGLFEKLFF. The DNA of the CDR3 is TGTGCCAGCAGTGAAACCTGGAGTGGGTTGTTTGAAAAACTGTTTTTT.

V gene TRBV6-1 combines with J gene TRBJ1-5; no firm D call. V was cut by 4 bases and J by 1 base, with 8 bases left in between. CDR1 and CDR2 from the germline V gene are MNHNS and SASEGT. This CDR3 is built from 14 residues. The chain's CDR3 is CASSGPTSNQPQHF. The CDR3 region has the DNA TGTGCCAGCAGTGGGCCGACAAGCAATCAGCCCCAGCATTTT.

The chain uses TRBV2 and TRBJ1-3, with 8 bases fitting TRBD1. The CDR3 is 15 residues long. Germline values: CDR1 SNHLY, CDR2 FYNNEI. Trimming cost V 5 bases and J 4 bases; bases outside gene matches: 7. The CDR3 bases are TGTGCCAGCAGTCGACAGGGGACTGTAGGAAACACCATATATTTT. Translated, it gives CASSRQGTVGNTIYF.

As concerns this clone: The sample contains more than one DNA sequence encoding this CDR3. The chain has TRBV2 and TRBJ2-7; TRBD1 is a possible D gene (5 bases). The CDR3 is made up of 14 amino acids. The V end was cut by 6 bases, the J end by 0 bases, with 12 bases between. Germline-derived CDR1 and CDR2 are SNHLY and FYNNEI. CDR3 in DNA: TGTGCCAGCAGATTGACAGCACTCTCCTACGAGCAGTACTTC. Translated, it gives CASRLTALSYEQYF. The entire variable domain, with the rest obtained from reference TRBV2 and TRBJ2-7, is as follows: EPEVTQTPSHQVTQMGQEVILRCVPISNHLYFYWYRQILGQKVEFLVSFYNNEISEKSEIFDDQFSVERPDGSNFTLKIRSTKLEDSAMYFCASRLTALSYEQYFGPGTRLTVT.

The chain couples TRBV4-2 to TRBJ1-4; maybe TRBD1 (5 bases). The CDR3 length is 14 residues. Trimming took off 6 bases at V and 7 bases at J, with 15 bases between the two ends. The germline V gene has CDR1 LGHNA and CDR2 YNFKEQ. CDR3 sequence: CASSSRGVGEKLFF. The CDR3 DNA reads TGTGCCAGCAGTAGTCGGGGGGTGGGTGAAAAACTGTTTTTT.

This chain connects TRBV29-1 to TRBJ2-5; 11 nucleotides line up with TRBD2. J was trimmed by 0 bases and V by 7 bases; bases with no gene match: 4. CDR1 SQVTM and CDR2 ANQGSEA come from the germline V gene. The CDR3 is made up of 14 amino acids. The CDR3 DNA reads TGCAGCGCTGGGACTAGCGGTTACCAAGAGACCCAGTACTTC. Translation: CSAGTSGYQETQYF.

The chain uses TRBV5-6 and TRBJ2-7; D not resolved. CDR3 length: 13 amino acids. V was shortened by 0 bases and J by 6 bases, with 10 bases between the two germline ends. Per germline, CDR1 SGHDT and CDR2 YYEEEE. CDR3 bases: TGTGCCAGCAGCTTGGAATCGTCCGGCGAGCAGTACTTC. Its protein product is CASSLESSGEQYF.

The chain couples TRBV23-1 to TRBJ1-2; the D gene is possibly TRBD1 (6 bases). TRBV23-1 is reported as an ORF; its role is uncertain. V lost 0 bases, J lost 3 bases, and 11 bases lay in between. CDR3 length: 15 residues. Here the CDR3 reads CASSQSPGDHYGYTF. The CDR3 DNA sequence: TGCGCCAGCAGTCAATCGCCAGGGGACCACTATGGCTACACCTTC.

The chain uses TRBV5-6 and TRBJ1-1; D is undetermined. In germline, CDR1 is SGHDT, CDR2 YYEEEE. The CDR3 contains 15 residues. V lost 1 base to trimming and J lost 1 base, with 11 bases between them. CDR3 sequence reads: CASSLPSNWNTEAFF. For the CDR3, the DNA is TGTGCCAGCAGCTTGCCATCTAATTGGAACACTGAAGCTTTCTTT.

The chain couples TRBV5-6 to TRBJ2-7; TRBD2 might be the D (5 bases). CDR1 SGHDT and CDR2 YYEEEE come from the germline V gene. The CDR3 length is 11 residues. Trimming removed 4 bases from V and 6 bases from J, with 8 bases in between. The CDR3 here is CASSEGFEQYF. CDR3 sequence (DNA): TGTGCCAGCAGCGAGGGCTTCGAGCAGTACTTC.

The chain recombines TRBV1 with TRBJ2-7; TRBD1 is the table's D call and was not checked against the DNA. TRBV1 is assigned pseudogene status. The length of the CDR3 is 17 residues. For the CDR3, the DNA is TGCACCAGCAGCCCCCAAAGCCAGGGACAGGGGTTCTACGAGCAGTACTTC. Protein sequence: CTSSPQSQGQGFYEQYF.

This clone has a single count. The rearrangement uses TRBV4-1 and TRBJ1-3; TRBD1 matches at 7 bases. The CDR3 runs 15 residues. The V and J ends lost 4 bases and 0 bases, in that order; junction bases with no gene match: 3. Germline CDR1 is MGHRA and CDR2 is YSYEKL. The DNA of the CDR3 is TGCGCCAGCAGCCCAGGGACAGTCTCTGGAAACACCATATATTTT. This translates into CASSPGTVSGNTIYF.

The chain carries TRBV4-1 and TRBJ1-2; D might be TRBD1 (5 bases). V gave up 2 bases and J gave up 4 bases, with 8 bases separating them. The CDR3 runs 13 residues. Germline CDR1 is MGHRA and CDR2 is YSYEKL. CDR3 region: CASSQQGSYGYTF. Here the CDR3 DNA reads TGCGCCAGCAGCCAACAGGGCTCCTATGGCTACACCTTC.

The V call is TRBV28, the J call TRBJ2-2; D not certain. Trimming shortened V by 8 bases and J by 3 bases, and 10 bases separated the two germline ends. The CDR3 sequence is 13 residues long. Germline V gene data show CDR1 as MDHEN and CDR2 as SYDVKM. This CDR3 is CASCDQDTGELFF. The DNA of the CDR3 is TGTGCCAGCTGTGACCAGGACACCGGGGAGCTGTTTTTT.

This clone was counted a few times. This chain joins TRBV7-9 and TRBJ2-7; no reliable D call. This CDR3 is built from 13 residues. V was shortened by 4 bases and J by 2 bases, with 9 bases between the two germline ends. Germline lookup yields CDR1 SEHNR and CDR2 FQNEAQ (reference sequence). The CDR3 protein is CASSSLSAYEQYF. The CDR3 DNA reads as TGTGCCAGCAGCTCCTTATCAGCCTACGAGCAGTACTTC.

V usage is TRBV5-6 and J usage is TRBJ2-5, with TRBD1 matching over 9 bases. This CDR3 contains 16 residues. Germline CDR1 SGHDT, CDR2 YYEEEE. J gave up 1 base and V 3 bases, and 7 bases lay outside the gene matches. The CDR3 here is CASSYPGQGPQETQYF. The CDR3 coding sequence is TGTGCCAGCAGCTATCCGGGACAGGGACCCCAAGAGACCCAGTACTTC.

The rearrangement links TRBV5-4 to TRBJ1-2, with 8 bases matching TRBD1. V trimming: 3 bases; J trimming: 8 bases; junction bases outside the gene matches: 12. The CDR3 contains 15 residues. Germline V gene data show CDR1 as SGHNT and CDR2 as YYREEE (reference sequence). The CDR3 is CASSSGTGNRRGYTF. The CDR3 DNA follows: TGTGCCAGCAGCTCAGGGACAGGCAACAGGCGGGGCTACACCTTC.